This T cell receptor beta chain was recovered during a study of cytomegalovirus exposure and HLA in healthy donors. In its sample, this clone was seen once. This PCR relied on a set of 60 Vbeta primers and 13 Jbeta primers. Here immunoSEQ multiplex PCR was the method, and the copy in TCRdb shows in-frame clones only, minus some. The sample shows roughly 120,000 clones, 74% of them seen only once. This CDR3 region has 12 residues. The V gene's germline CDR1 is MDHEN and CDR2 SYDVKM. V was shortened by 5 bases and J by 9 bases, with 10 bases between the two germline ends. This chain links TRBV28 with TRBJ1-4; no clear D. What was sequenced was PBMCs. The sequence was collected from a woman aged 45-65 years in good health and CMV-seropositive. The chain's CDR3 is CASSDSGQKLFF. The CDR3 DNA sequence: TGTGCCAGCAGTGATAGTGGGCAAAAACTGTTTTTT.